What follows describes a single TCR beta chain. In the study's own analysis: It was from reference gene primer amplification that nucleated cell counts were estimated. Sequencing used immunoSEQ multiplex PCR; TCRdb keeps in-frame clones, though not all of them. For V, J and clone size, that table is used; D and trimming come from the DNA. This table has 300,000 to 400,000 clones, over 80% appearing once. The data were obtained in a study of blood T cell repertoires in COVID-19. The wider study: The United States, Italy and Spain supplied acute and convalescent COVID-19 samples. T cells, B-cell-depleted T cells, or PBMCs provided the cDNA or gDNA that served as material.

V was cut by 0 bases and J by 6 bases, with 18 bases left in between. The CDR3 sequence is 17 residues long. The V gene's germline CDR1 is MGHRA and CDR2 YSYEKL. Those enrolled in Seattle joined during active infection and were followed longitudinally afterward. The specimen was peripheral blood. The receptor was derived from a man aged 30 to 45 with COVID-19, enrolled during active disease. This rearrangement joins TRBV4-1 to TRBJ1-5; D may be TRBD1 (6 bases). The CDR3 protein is CASSQDLSGRRGQPQHF. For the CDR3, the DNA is TGCGCCAGCAGCCAAGACCTATCAGGGCGCAGGGGTCAGCCCCAGCATTTT.